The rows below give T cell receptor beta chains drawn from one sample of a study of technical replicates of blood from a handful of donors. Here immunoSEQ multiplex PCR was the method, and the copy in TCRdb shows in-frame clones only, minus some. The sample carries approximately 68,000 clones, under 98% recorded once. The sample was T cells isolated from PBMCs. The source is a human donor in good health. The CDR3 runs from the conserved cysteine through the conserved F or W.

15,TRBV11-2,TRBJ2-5,CASSPSGQTQETQYF
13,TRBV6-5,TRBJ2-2,CASSYINTGELFF
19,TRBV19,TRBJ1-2,CASQPGGRGFGPYNYGYTF
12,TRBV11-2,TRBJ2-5,CASSWTGETQYF
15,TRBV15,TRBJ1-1,CATSRLRDRNTEAFF
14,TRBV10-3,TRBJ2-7,CAISTAGVEDEQYF
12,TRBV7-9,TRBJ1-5,CASSSGGGPQHF
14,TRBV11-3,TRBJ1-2,CASSLSRAVDGYTF
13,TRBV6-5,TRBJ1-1,CASSFGGNTEAFF
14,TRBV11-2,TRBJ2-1,CASQTARELQEQFF
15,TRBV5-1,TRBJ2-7,CASSLGQGASYEQYF
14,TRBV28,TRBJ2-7,CASSIQGGGYEQYF
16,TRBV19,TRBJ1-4,CASSIAHRGRQEKLFF
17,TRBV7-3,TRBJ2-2,CASSPRGGWGGTGELFF
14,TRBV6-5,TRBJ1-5,CASSRQGSNQPQHF
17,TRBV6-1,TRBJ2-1,CASSDPILDRGGYEQFF
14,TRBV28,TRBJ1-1,CASSWGTGGTEAFF
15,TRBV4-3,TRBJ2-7,CASSRILAGEEEQYF
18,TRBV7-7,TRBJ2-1,CASSPLVASGLSYNEQFF
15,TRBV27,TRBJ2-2,CASSPSGTNTGELFF
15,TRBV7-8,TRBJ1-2,CASSTKGQGWYGYTF
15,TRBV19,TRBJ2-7,CASSISGRALREQYF
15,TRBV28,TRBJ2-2,CASRLAGGNTGELFF
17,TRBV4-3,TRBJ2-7,CASSQDSPRGRVSEQYF
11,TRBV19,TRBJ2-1,CASYQGWEQFF
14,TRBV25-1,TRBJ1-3,CASSEYRGGNTIYF
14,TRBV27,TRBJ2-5,CASSPQGYRETQYF
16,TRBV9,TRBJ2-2,CASTHGVAGETGELFF
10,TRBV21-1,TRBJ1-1,CASSARRAFF
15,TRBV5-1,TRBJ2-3,CASSGWTGKADTQYF
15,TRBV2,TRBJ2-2,CASNWRQGVTGELFF
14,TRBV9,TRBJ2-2,CASSVAGGTGELFF
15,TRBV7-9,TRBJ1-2,CASSFWTGDNSGYTF
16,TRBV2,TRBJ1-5,CASSTGTGDLNQPQHF
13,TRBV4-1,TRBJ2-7,CASSHRLAYEQYF
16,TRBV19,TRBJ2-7,CASSPRGLAGGAEQYF
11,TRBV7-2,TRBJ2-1,CASSLVSEQFF
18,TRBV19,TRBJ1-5,CASSMRGDWKGSNQPQHF
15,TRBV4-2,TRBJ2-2,CASSLSSGSTGELFF
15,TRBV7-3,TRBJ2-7,CASSFEGASSYEQYF
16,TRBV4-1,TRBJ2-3,CASSQAPRRGTDTQYF